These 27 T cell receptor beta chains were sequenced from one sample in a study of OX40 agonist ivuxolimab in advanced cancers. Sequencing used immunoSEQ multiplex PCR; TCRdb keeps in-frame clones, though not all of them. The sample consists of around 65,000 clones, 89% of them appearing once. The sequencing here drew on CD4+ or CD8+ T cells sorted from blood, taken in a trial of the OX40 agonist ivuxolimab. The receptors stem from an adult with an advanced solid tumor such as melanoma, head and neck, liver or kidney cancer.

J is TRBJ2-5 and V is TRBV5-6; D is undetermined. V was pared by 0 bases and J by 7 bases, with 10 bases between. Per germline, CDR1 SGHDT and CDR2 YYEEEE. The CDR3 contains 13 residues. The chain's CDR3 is CASSLGASGTQYF. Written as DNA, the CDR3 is TGTGCCAGCAGCTTGGGGGCTAGTGGGACCCAGTACTTC.

CDR3 coding DNA: TGCAGCGTTGAAGACCCCGACGAAGGCTTCACAGATACGCAGTATTTT. It specifies CSVEDPDEGFTDTQYF. This rearrangement joins TRBV29-1 to TRBJ2-3; D call uncertain. Trimming cost V 0 bases and J 2 bases, with 15 bases left between them. Germline-derived CDR1 and CDR2 are SQVTM and ANQGSEA. The CDR3 has 16 amino acids.

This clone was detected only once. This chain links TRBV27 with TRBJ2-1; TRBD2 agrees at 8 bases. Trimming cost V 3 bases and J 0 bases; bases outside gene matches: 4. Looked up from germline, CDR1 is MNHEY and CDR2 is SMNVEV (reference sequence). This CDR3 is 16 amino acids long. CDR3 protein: CASSFSSGSSYNEQFF. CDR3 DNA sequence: TGTGCCAGCAGTTTCTCGAGCGGGAGCTCCTACAATGAGCAGTTCTTC.

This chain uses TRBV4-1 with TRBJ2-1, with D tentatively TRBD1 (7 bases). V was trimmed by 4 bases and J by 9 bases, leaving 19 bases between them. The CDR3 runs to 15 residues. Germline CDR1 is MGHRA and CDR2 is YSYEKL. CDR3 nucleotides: TGCGCCAGCAGCCCCCTTCAGGGGGAGGCCGTTGAGCAGTTCTTC. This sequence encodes CASSPLQGEAVEQFF.

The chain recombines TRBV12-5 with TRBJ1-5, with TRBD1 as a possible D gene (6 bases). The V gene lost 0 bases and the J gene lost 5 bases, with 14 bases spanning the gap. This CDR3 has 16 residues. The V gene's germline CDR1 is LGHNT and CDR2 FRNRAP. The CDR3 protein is CASGLVLGGRDQPQHF. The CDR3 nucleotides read TGTGCTAGTGGTTTGGTACTAGGGGGACGGGATCAGCCCCAGCATTTT.

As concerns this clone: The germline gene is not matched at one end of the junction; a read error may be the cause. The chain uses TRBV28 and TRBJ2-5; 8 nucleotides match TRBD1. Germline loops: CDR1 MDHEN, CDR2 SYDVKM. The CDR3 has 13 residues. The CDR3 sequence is CASRLQGQEIQYF. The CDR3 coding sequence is TGTGCCAGCAGGCTACAGGGACAGGAGATCCAGTACTTC. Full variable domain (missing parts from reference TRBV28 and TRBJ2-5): DVKVTQSSRYLVKRTGEKVFLECVQDMDHENMFWYRQDPGLGLRLIYFSYDVKMKEKGDIPEGYSVSREKKERFSLILESASTNQTSMYLCASRLQGQEIQYFGPGTRLLVL.

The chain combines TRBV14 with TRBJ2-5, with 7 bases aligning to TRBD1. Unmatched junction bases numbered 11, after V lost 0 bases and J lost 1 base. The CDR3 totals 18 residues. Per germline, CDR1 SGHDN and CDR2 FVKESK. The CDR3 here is CASSQDWGSRDSQETQYF. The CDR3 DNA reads TGTGCCAGCAGCCAAGATTGGGGCAGTAGGGACAGCCAAGAGACCCAGTACTTC. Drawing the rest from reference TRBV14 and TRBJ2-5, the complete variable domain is EAGVTQFPSHSVIEKGQTVTLRCDPISGHDNLYWYRRVMGKEIKFLLHFVKESKQDESGMPNNRFLAERTGGTYSTLKVQPAELEDSGVYFCASSQDWGSRDSQETQYFGPGTRLLVL.

The CDR3 bases are TGTGCCAGCAGTCTCTCCGGAGGGGAGACCCAGTACTTC. Translation: CASSLSGGETQYF. The chain uses TRBV28 and TRBJ2-5; perhaps TRBD2 as D (6 bases). The CDR3 length is 13 residues. Germline V CDR1 and CDR2: MDHEN, SYDVKM. V was clipped by 5 bases and J by 5 bases, with 12 bases between them.

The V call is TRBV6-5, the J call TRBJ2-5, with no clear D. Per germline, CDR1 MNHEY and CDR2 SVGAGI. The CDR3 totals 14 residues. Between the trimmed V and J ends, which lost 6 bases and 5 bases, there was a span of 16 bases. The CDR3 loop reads CASSPVKGRETQYF. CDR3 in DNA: TGTGCCAGCAGCCCCGTGAAGGGAAGGGAGACCCAGTACTTC.

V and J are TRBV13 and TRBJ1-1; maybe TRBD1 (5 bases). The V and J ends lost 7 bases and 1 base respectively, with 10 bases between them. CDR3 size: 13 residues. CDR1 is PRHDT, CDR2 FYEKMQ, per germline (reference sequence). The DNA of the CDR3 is TGTGCCAGCACGCGAGGGGAGAACACTGAAGCTTTCTTT. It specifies CASTRGENTEAFF.

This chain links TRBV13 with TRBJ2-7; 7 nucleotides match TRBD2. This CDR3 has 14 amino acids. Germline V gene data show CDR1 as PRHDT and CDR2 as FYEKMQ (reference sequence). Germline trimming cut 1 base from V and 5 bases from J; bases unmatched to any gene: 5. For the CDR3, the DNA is TGTGCCAGCAGCTTAGCAGGACTAGGACACGAGCAGTACTTC. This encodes CASSLAGLGHEQYF.

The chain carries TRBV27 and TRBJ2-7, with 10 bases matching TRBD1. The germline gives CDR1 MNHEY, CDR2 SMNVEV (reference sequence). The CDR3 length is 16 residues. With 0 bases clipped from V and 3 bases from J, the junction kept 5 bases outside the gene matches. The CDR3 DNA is TGTGCCAGCAGTTTATCATCCGGGACAGGGGACTACGAGCAGTACTTC. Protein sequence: CASSLSSGTGDYEQYF.

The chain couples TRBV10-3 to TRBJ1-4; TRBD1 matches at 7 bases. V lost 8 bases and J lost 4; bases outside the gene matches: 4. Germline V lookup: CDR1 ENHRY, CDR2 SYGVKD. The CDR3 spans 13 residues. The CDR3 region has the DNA TGTGCCATCGGTGGGACAGATAATGAAAAACTGTTTTTT. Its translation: CAIGGTDNEKLFF.

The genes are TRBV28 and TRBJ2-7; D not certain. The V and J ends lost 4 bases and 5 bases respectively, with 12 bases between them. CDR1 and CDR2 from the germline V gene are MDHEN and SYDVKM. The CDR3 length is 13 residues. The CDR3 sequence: CASSYGLLNEQYF. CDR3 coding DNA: TGTGCCAGCAGTTACGGGCTCTTAAACGAGCAGTACTTC.

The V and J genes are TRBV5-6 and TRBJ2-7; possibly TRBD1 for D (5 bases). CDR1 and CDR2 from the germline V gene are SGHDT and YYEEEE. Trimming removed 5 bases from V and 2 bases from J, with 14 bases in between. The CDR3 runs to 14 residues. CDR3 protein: CASSSAGIPYEQYF. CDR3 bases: TGTGCCAGCAGTTCAGCAGGGATACCCTACGAGCAGTACTTC.

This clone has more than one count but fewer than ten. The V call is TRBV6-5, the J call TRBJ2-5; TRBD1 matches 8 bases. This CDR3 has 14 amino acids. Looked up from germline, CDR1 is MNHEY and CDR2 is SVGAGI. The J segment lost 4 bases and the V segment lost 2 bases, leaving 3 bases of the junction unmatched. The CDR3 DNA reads TGTGCCAGCAGTTACACAGGGGGACGAGAGACCCAGTACTTC. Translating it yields CASSYTGGRETQYF.

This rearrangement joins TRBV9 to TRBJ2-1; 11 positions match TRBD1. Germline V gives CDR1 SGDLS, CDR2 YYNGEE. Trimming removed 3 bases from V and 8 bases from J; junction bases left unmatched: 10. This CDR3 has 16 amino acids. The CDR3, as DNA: TGTGCCAGCAGCGCTAGTGGACAGGGGGCGCGGGATGAGCAGTTCTTC. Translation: CASSASGQGARDEQFF.

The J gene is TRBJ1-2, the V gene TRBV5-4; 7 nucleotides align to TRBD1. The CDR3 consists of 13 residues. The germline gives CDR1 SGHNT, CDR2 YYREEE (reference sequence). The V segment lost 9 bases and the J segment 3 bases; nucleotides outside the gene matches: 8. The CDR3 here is CATYPGTDYGYTF. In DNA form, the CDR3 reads TGTGCCACCTACCCCGGGACAGACTATGGCTACACCTTC.

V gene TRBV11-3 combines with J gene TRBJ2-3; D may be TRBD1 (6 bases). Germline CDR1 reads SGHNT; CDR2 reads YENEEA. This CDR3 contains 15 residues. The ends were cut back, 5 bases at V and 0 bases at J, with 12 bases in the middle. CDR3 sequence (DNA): TGTGCCAGCAGCGATTCAACAGGGAGCACAGATACGCAGTATTTT. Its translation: CASSDSTGSTDTQYF.

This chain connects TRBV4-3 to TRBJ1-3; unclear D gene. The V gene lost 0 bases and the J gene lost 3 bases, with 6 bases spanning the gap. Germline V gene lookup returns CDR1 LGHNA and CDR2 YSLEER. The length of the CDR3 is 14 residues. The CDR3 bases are TGCGCCAGCAGCCAAGAACAACTTGGAAACACCATATATTTT. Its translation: CASSQEQLGNTIYF.

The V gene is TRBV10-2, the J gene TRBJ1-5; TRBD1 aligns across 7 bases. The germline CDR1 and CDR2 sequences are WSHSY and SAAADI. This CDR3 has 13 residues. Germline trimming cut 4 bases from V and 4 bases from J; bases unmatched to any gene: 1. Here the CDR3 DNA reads TGCGCCAGCAGTGTGACAGGGAATCAGCCCCAGCATTTT. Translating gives CASSVTGNQPQHF.

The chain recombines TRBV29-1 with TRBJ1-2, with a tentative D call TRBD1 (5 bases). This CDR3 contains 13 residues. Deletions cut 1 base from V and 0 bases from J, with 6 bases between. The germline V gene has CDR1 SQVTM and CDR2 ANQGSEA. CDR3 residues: CSVEGTTNYGYTF. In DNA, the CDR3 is TGCAGCGTTGAAGGGACAACTAACTATGGCTACACCTTC.

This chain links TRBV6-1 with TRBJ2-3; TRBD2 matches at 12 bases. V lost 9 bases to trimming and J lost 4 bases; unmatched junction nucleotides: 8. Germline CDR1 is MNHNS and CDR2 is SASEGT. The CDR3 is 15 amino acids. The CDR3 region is CASRRLAGGPDTQYF. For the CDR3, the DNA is TGTGCCAGTCGTCGGCTAGCGGGAGGGCCAGATACGCAGTATTTT.

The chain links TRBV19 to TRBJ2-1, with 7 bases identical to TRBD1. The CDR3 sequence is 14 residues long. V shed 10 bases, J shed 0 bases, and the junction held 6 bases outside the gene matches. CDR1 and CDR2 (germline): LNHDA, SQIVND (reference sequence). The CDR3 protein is CATRRDSSYNEQFF. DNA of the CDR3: TGTGCCACCCGCCGGGACAGCTCCTACAATGAGCAGTTCTTC.

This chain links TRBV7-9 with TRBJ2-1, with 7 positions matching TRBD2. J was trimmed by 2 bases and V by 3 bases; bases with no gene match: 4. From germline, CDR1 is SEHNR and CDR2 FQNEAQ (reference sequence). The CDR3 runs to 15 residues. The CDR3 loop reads CASSLGGSAYNEQFF. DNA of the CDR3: TGTGCCAGCAGCTTGGGCGGGAGCGCCTACAATGAGCAGTTCTTC. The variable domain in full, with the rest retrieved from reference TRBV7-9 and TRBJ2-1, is DTGVSQNPRHKITKRGQNVTFRCDPISEHNRLYWYRQTLGQGPEFLTYFQNEAQLEKSRLLSDRFSAERPKGSFSTLEIQRTEQGDSAMYLCASSLGGSAYNEQFFGPGTRLTVL.

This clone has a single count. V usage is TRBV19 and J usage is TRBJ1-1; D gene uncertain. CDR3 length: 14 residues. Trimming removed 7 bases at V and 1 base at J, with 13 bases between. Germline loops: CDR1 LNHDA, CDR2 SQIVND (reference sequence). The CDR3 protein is CASTPPMENTEAFF. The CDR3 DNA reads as TGTGCCAGTACTCCCCCTATGGAGAACACTGAAGCTTTCTTT.

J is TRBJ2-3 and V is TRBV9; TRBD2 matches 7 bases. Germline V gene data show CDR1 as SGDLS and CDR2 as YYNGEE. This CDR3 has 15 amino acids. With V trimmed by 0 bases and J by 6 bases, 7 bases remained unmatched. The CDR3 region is CASSVARERGDTQYF. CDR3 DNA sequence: TGTGCCAGCAGCGTAGCGCGGGAGCGCGGGGATACGCAGTATTTT. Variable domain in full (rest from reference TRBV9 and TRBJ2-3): DSGVTQTPKHLITATGQRVTLRCSPRSGDLSVYWYQQSLDQGLQFLIQYYNGEERAKGNILERFSAQQFPDLHSELNLSSLELGDSALYFCASSVARERGDTQYFGPGTRLTVL.